Shown below are 10 T cell receptor beta chains from a single sample sequenced in a study of blood T cells in healthy people across ages. A sample-barcoded 5' primer and a J-beta primer mix were used in a second PCR of about 6 to 12 cycles. TCRdb analysed the 5' RACE reads with MiXCR anew, one entry per CDR3 protein. The table includes about 1.4 million distinct CDR3 sequences, 45% to 70% detected once. The sample comprised blood. These receptors were collected from a man between 18 and 35 years old in good health.

The genes are TRBV20-1 and TRBJ2-5; a possible D gene is TRBD2 (7 bases). Trimming shortened V by 5 bases and J by 5 bases, and 15 bases separated the two germline ends. The CDR3 sequence is 13 residues long. The germline V gene has CDR1 DFQATT and CDR2 SNEGSKA (reference sequence). This CDR3 is CSAGGGAYETQYF. Written as DNA, the CDR3 is TGCAGTGCTGGTGGGGGGGCCTATGAGACCCAGTACTTC.

The chain employs TRBV7-2 and TRBJ2-7; 8 bases match TRBD1. The CDR3 loop spans 16 amino acids. Trimming took 4 bases from V and 5 from J; bases not matched to a gene: 13. Germline V gene data show CDR1 as SGHTA and CDR2 as FQGNSA. CDR3 sequence (DNA): TGTGCCAGCAGCTACCCGAACCAGGGGGCTGGGGACGAGCAGTACTTC. Its protein product is CASSYPNQGAGDEQYF.

V is TRBV21-1 and J is TRBJ2-5. Gene TRBJ2-7 matches the end of the DNA better, so the J call may be wrong. TRBV21-1 has pseudogene status. The CDR3 contains 15 residues. CDR3 amino acids: CASSTKGRGDHEQYF. The CDR3 DNA reads TGTGCCAGCAGCACAAAGGGAAGAGGAGACCACGAGCAGTACTTC.

This chain links TRBV29-1 with TRBJ2-3; 9 bases map to TRBD1. Germline V CDR1 and CDR2: SQVTM, ANQGSEA. CDR3 length: 14 residues. The trim removed 4 bases at V and 5 bases at J, leaving 7 bases unmatched. This CDR3 is CSVVGDRDLDTQYF. CDR3 nucleotide sequence: TGCAGCGTTGTGGGGGACAGGGATTTAGATACGCAGTATTTT.

This clonotype turned up a few times. The chain employs TRBV12-3 or TRBV12-4 and TRBJ2-3; D call uncertain. V shed 6 bases and J shed 6 bases, with 19 bases lying between them. The CDR3 is 15 residues long. The CDR3 is CASSPFGPLADTQYF. DNA for the CDR3: TGTGCCAGCAGCCCCTTTGGGCCCCTTGCTGATACGCAGTATTTT.

The chain is built from TRBV12-3 or TRBV12-4 and TRBJ2-3; 7 nucleotides align to TRBD2. J gave up 1 base and V 6 bases, and 7 bases lay outside the gene matches. The CDR3 has 15 residues. The CDR3 bases are TGTGCCAGCAGATCCTTAGGGAGGGGCACAGATACGCAGTATTTT. Amino acids: CASRSLGRGTDTQYF.

This sequence joins TRBV2 and TRBJ2-7, with D uncertain. CDR3 length: 13 amino acids. Deletions cut 8 bases from V and 3 bases from J, with 14 bases between. Germline assignment: CDR1 SNHLY and CDR2 FYNNEI. The CDR3 sequence is CASLQSLYYEQYF. The CDR3 DNA is TGTGCCAGCTTACAGAGCCTTTACTACGAGCAGTACTTC.

This clonotype was observed a few times. This chain connects TRBV11-2 to TRBJ2-1; D is ambiguous. The CDR3 runs to 12 residues. Between the trimmed V and J ends, which lost 5 bases and 8 bases, there was a span of 10 bases. Per germline, CDR1 SGHAT and CDR2 FQNNGV. The CDR3 loop is CASSIIGHEQFF. In DNA, the CDR3 is TGTGCCAGCAGCATCATAGGCCATGAGCAGTTCTTC.

This chain connects TRBV6-5 to TRBJ1-1; D is perhaps TRBD1 (5 bases). The V gene's germline CDR1 is MNHEY and CDR2 SVGAGI. V lost 8 bases and J 4 bases, leaving 14 bases between the germline ends. CDR3 length equals 13 residues. CDR3 protein: CASGRGGGTEAFF. The CDR3 coding sequence is TGTGCCAGCGGACGTGGGGGGGGCACTGAAGCTTTCTTT.

The chain links TRBV4-1 to TRBJ2-7; D uncertain. Trimming shortened V by 0 bases and J by 6 bases, and 12 bases separated the two germline ends. Germline values: CDR1 MGHRA, CDR2 YSYEKL. The CDR3 contains 14 residues. The CDR3 DNA is TGCGCCAGCAGCCAAGAGGTCCCCTCCGCCGAGCAGTACTTC. It codes for CASSQEVPSAEQYF.